A selection of T cell receptor beta chains follows, all from one sample in a study of blood T cell repertoires in COVID-19. Measured with immunoSEQ multiplex PCR; TCRdb has only the in-frame clones, and not every one. The table shows a few hundred thousand clones, with 75% to 90% occurring only once. The sequencing input was peripheral blood. All receptors derive from a woman between 40 and 50 years old who had recovered from COVID-19. CDR3s include the opening cysteine and the closing phenylalanine or tryptophan. Each record gives: V gene, CDR3 length, J gene, D gene, clone size, CDR3 DNA, CDR3 protein. A D gene is named only where the DNA matches it firmly. Some rows mark clone size as missing; the rest say once, few, many or name a class of expanded clone.

V gene: TRBV5-6; CDR3 length: 14; J gene: TRBJ2-5; D gene: TRBD1; clone size: NA; CDR3 DNA: TGTGCCAGCAGCCCTTTAGACAGGGACGAGACCCAGTACTTC; CDR3 protein: CASSPLDRDETQYF
V gene: TRBV5-1; CDR3 length: 17; J gene: TRBJ2-5; D gene: NA; clone size: NA; CDR3 DNA: TGCGCCAGCAGCTTGGCCCTTGCGGGTCGGGCTCAAGAGACCCAGTACTTC; CDR3 protein: CASSLALAGRAQETQYF
V gene: TRBV15; CDR3 length: 19; J gene: TRBJ2-5; D gene: TRBD2; clone size: few; CDR3 DNA: TGTGACCTAACCACCAGCCGTTTAGTAGCGGGAGGGCCCGGGGGGACCCAGTACTTC; CDR3 protein: CDLTTSRLVAGGPGGTQYF
V gene: TRBV19; CDR3 length: 14; J gene: TRBJ1-5; D gene: NA; clone size: NA; CDR3 DNA: TGTGCCAGTAGTGGTTACAGTACGGATCAGCCCCAGCATTTT; CDR3 protein: CASSGYSTDQPQHF
V gene: TRBV5-4; CDR3 length: 16; J gene: TRBJ2-3; D gene: TRBD2; clone size: NA; CDR3 DNA: TGTGCCAGCAGCTTGGGACTAGCGGGGGGCACAGATACGCAGTATTTT; CDR3 protein: CASSLGLAGGTDTQYF
V gene: TRBV3-1/TRBV3-2; CDR3 length: 17; J gene: TRBJ2-7; D gene: TRBD1; clone size: NA; CDR3 DNA: TGTGCCAGCAGCCTACGAATAGGGACAGGGGTGGGGTACGAGCAGTACTTC; CDR3 protein: CASSLRIGTGVGYEQYF
V gene: TRBV5-1; CDR3 length: 18; J gene: TRBJ2-3; D gene: TRBD2; clone size: NA; CDR3 DNA: TGCGCCAGCAGCTTGGGATTGGAGACTAGCGGCCTCACAGATACGCAGTATTTT; CDR3 protein: CASSLGLETSGLTDTQYF
V gene: TRBV27; CDR3 length: 13; J gene: TRBJ2-7; D gene: TRBD2; clone size: few; CDR3 DNA: TGTGCCAGCAGTCCGGGACTACCCTACGAGCAGTACTTC; CDR3 protein: CASSPGLPYEQYF
V gene: TRBV3-1/TRBV3-2; CDR3 length: 12; J gene: TRBJ2-5; D gene: TRBD1; clone size: NA; CDR3 DNA: TGTGCCAGCAGCCACAGGGGGGAGACCCAGTACTTC; CDR3 protein: CASSHRGETQYF
V gene: TRBV19; CDR3 length: 16; J gene: TRBJ1-1; D gene: NA; clone size: NA; CDR3 DNA: TGTGCCAGTAGTATAGATCTGGGGCAGGCTCTTACTGAAGCTTTCTTT; CDR3 protein: CASSIDLGQALTEAFF
V gene: TRBV29-1; CDR3 length: 17; J gene: TRBJ2-5; D gene: TRBD2; clone size: NA; CDR3 DNA: TGCAGCGTTCGCACACCCTTAGCGGGAGGGCCGCGAGAGACCCAGTACTTC; CDR3 protein: CSVRTPLAGGPRETQYF
V gene: TRBV19; CDR3 length: 13; J gene: TRBJ2-5; D gene: TRBD2; clone size: NA; CDR3 DNA: TGTGCCAGTAGCATAACGGGGGGAGAGACCCAGTACTTC; CDR3 protein: CASSITGGETQYF
V gene: TRBV2; CDR3 length: 13; J gene: TRBJ1-2; D gene: TRBD1; clone size: NA; CDR3 DNA: TGTGCCAGCAGCGGACAGGGGAGCTATGGCTACACCTTC; CDR3 protein: CASSGQGSYGYTF
V gene: TRBV2; CDR3 length: 14; J gene: TRBJ1-4; D gene: TRBD1; clone size: once; CDR3 DNA: TGTGCCAGCACCCAACAGGGGACCAATGAAAAACTGTTTTTT; CDR3 protein: CASTQQGTNEKLFF
V gene: TRBV4-2; CDR3 length: 16; J gene: TRBJ2-3; D gene: TRBD2; clone size: NA; CDR3 DNA: TGTGCCAGCAGCCAAGCTAGCGGGGGGGCGGGAAATACGCAGTATTTT; CDR3 protein: CASSQASGGAGNTQYF
V gene: TRBV4-1; CDR3 length: 15; J gene: TRBJ1-5; D gene: TRBD1; clone size: NA; CDR3 DNA: TGCGCCAGCAGCCAGGGGACAGGGAGCAATCAGCCCCAGCATTTT; CDR3 protein: CASSQGTGSNQPQHF
V gene: TRBV9; CDR3 length: 13; J gene: TRBJ2-3; D gene: NA; clone size: NA; CDR3 DNA: TGTGCCAGCAGCGTAGGGACCTACGCAGGGGAGTATTTT; CDR3 protein: CASSVGTYAGEYF
V gene: TRBV19; CDR3 length: 14; J gene: TRBJ2-3; D gene: TRBD2; clone size: NA; CDR3 DNA: TGTGCCAGTAGTATTAGCGGGAGTCGAGATACGCAGTATTTT; CDR3 protein: CASSISGSRDTQYF
V gene: TRBV12-3/TRBV12-4; CDR3 length: 13; J gene: TRBJ1-2; D gene: TRBD1; clone size: NA; CDR3 DNA: TGTGCCAGCAGGGTGACAGGGAACTATGGCTACACCTTC; CDR3 protein: CASRVTGNYGYTF
V gene: TRBV21-1; CDR3 length: 20; J gene: TRBJ2-1; D gene: NA; clone size: NA; CDR3 DNA: TGTGCCAGCAGCAAAGATTTGTGGTCATTGTTGGACAGGGGTTACAATGAGCAGTTCTTC; CDR3 protein: CASSKDLWSLLDRGYNEQFF
V gene: TRBV7-6; CDR3 length: 13; J gene: TRBJ2-1; D gene: NA; clone size: NA; CDR3 DNA: TGTGCCAGCAGCTTAACAGCCTACAATGAGCAGTTCTTC; CDR3 protein: CASSLTAYNEQFF
V gene: TRBV27; CDR3 length: 12; J gene: TRBJ1-2; D gene: NA; clone size: NA; CDR3 DNA: TGTGCCAGCAGTTCCGCCTTGGGCGGCTACACCTTC; CDR3 protein: CASSSALGGYTF
V gene: TRBV28; CDR3 length: 13; J gene: TRBJ2-7; D gene: TRBD1; clone size: few; CDR3 DNA: TGTGCCAGCAGTACAGGGGTGGCCTACGAGCAGTACTTC; CDR3 protein: CASSTGVAYEQYF
V gene: TRBV19; CDR3 length: 18; J gene: TRBJ1-1; D gene: TRBD1; clone size: NA; CDR3 DNA: TGTGCCAGTAGTACCCGACAGGGTTGGAGGATTCGCGCCACTGAAGCTTTCTTT; CDR3 protein: CASSTRQGWRIRATEAFF
V gene: TRBV4-2; CDR3 length: 19; J gene: TRBJ1-2; D gene: NA; clone size: NA; CDR3 DNA: TGTGCCAGCAGCCAAGAACCCCTCGGGGGTACAACGAATCCTTATGGCTACACCTTC; CDR3 protein: CASSQEPLGGTTNPYGYTF
V gene: TRBV5-1; CDR3 length: 16; J gene: TRBJ2-1; D gene: TRBD2; clone size: NA; CDR3 DNA: TGCGCCAGCAGCTTGGTTGCTAGCGGGGGGGTCAATGAGCAGTTCTTC; CDR3 protein: CASSLVASGGVNEQFF
V gene: TRBV7-2; CDR3 length: 17; J gene: TRBJ2-1; D gene: NA; clone size: NA; CDR3 DNA: TGTGCCAGCAGCTTAGCGCCCCGGGGTCAGGCCTACAATGAGCAGTTCTTC; CDR3 protein: CASSLAPRGQAYNEQFF
V gene: TRBV10-3; CDR3 length: 14; J gene: TRBJ2-5; D gene: NA; clone size: NA; CDR3 DNA: TGTGCCATCAGAGCCGGGACACCCAGGGAGACCCAGTACTTC; CDR3 protein: CAIRAGTPRETQYF
V gene: TRBV2; CDR3 length: 15; J gene: TRBJ1-5; D gene: NA; clone size: NA; CDR3 DNA: TGTGCCAGCAGTGAACGTACTTCAGGGAATCAGCCCCAGCATTTT; CDR3 protein: CASSERTSGNQPQHF
V gene: TRBV19; CDR3 length: 14; J gene: TRBJ2-2; D gene: NA; clone size: NA; CDR3 DNA: TGTGCCAGTAGTATACCGGCAGGGGCCGGGGAGCTGTTTTTT; CDR3 protein: CASSIPAGAGELFF
V gene: TRBV28; CDR3 length: 15; J gene: TRBJ2-1; D gene: TRBD2; clone size: NA; CDR3 DNA: TGTGCCAGCAACAAGCGGGGGGACCCCTACAATGAGCAGTTCTTC; CDR3 protein: CASNKRGDPYNEQFF
V gene: TRBV6-5; CDR3 length: 11; J gene: TRBJ1-1; D gene: TRBD1; clone size: NA; CDR3 DNA: TGTGCCAGCAGGGACAGGGGCGGGGGTTTCTTT; CDR3 protein: CASRDRGGGFF
V gene: TRBV6-5; CDR3 length: 14; J gene: TRBJ2-1; D gene: TRBD2; clone size: NA; CDR3 DNA: TGTGCCAGCAGGGGAGGGGACTCCTACAATGAGCAGTTCTTC; CDR3 protein: CASRGGDSYNEQFF
V gene: TRBV6-5; CDR3 length: 13; J gene: TRBJ2-5; D gene: NA; clone size: NA; CDR3 DNA: TGTGCCAGCAGCGGACAGCGAGGAGAGACCCAGTACTTC; CDR3 protein: CASSGQRGETQYF
V gene: TRBV11-3; CDR3 length: 16; J gene: TRBJ2-3; D gene: TRBD1; clone size: NA; CDR3 DNA: TGTGCCAGCAGCTCCTTGGACAGGGACAGCACAGATACGCAGTATTTT; CDR3 protein: CASSSLDRDSTDTQYF
V gene: TRBV19; CDR3 length: 13; J gene: TRBJ2-1; D gene: NA; clone size: NA; CDR3 DNA: TGTGCCAGTACAATGACGGGGGGCAGGTTTAAGTTCTTC; CDR3 protein: CASTMTGGRFKFF
V gene: TRBV4-2; CDR3 length: 20; J gene: TRBJ1-3; D gene: TRBD1; clone size: NA; CDR3 DNA: TGTGCCAGCAGCCTCTACCCTAGCGGCCCGGGACAGGGTATTGGAAACACCATATATTTT; CDR3 protein: CASSLYPSGPGQGIGNTIYF
V gene: TRBV9; CDR3 length: 15; J gene: TRBJ2-3; D gene: TRBD2; clone size: NA; CDR3 DNA: TGTGCCAGCAGCGTAGGTGGCCGGGAGGGAGATACGCAGTATTTT; CDR3 protein: CASSVGGREGDTQYF
V gene: TRBV7-9; CDR3 length: 14; J gene: TRBJ1-2; D gene: TRBD1; clone size: NA; CDR3 DNA: TGTGCCAGCAGCCCCCCCTGGACAGGGGAAGGCTACACCTTC; CDR3 protein: CASSPPWTGEGYTF
V gene: TRBV19; CDR3 length: 18; J gene: TRBJ2-5; D gene: TRBD2; clone size: NA; CDR3 DNA: TGTGCCAGTAGTATCTCCGGGACTAGCGGGGGGTTCCAAGAGACCCAGTACTTC; CDR3 protein: CASSISGTSGGFQETQYF
V gene: TRBV10-3; CDR3 length: 14; J gene: TRBJ2-3; D gene: NA; clone size: once; CDR3 DNA: TGTGCCATCCGCGACAGTCCCAGCACAGATACGCAGTATTTT; CDR3 protein: CAIRDSPSTDTQYF
V gene: TRBV9; CDR3 length: 15; J gene: TRBJ2-1; D gene: TRBD2; clone size: once; CDR3 DNA: TGTGCCAGCAGCCTAGGGACTAGCGGGTCTAATGAGCAGTTCTTC; CDR3 protein: CASSLGTSGSNEQFF
V gene: TRBV7-7; CDR3 length: 14; J gene: TRBJ2-3; D gene: NA; clone size: NA; CDR3 DNA: TGTGCCAGCAGCCTTGGAGGGACCACAGATACGCAGTATTTT; CDR3 protein: CASSLGGTTDTQYF
V gene: TRBV11-3; CDR3 length: 15; J gene: TRBJ2-1; D gene: NA; clone size: NA; CDR3 DNA: TGTGCCAGCAGCGCAAGGGACTCTATGGGCAATGAGCAGTTCTTC; CDR3 protein: CASSARDSMGNEQFF
V gene: TRBV24-1; CDR3 length: 15; J gene: TRBJ2-5; D gene: TRBD1; clone size: NA; CDR3 DNA: TGTGCCACCAGTGACAAGAAGGGGGCAGCCGAGACCCAGTACTTC; CDR3 protein: CATSDKKGAAETQYF
V gene: TRBV2; CDR3 length: 13; J gene: TRBJ2-2; D gene: NA; clone size: NA; CDR3 DNA: TGTGCCAGCACTCGACAGTACACCGGGGAGCTGTTTTTT; CDR3 protein: CASTRQYTGELFF
V gene: TRBV9; CDR3 length: 14; J gene: TRBJ2-4; D gene: TRBD2; clone size: NA; CDR3 DNA: TGTGCCAGCAGCCCAAGGACTAGTAATGCCATTCAGTACTTC; CDR3 protein: CASSPRTSNAIQYF